The present T cell receptor beta chain was sequenced within a study of T cell repertoires in cytomegalovirus infection. One entry per CDR3 protein results from TCRdb running MiXCR on the reads. The sample contains approximately 490,000 distinct CDR3 sequences, roughly 10% of which appear only once. In this sample, this clonotype turned up many times. This receptor was taken from a human donor in good health (CMV status not recorded). Some clones in this sample may be carry-over from other donors' samples. Sequenced: PBMCs.

This chain's CDR3 is CASSLGAGGDGRPQHF. CDR3 sequence (DNA): TGTGCCAGCAGCTTAGGGGCAGGGGGCGATGGGAGGCCCCAGCATTTT. The J gene is TRBJ1-5, the V gene TRBV11-2, with TRBD1 matching 8 bases. The CDR3 runs to 16 residues. The V segment lost 1 base and the J segment 9 bases; nucleotides outside the gene matches: 11. Germline CDR1 is SGHAT and CDR2 is FQNNGV. Full variable domain (missing parts from reference TRBV11-2 and TRBJ1-5): EAGVAQSPRYKIIEKRQSVAFWCNPISGHATLYWYQQILGQGPKLLIQFQNNGVVDDSQLPKDRFSAERLKGVDSTLKIQPAKLEDSAVYLCASSLGAGGDGRPQHFGDGTRLSIL.